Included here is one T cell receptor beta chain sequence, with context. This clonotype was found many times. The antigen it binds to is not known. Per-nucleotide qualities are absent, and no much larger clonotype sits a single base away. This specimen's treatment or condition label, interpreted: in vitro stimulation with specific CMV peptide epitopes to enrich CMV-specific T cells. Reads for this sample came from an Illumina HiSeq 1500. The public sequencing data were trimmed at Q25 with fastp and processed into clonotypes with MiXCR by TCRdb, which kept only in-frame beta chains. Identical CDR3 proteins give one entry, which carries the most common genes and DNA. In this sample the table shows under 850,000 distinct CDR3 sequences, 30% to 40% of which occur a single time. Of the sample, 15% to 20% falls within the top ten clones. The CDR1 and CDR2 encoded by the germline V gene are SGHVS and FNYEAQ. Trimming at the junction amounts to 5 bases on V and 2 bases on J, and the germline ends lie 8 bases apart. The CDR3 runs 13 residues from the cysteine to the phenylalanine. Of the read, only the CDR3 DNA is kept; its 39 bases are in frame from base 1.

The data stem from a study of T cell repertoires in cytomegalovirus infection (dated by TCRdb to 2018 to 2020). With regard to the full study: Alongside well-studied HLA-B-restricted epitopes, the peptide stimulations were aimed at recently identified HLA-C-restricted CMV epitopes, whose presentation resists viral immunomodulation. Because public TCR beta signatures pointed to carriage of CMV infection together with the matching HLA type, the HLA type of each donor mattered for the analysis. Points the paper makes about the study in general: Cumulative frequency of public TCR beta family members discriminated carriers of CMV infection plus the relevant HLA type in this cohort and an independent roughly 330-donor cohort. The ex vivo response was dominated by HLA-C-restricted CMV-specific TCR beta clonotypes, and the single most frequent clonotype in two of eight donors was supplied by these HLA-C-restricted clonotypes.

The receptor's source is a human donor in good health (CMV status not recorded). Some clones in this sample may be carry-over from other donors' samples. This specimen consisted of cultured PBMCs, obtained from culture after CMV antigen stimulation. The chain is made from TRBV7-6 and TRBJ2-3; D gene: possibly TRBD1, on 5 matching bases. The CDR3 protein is CASSRQLTDTQYF. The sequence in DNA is TGTGCCAGCAGCAGACAGCTCACAGATACGCAGTATTTT.